The entry below describes one TCR beta chain. CDR3 length equals 14 residues. J gave up 8 bases and V 3 bases, and 12 bases lay outside the gene matches. Germline values: CDR1 DFQATT, CDR2 SNEGSKA (reference sequence). Genomic DNA served as template for TCR beta VDJ and CDR3 profiling. TCRdb analysed the reads with MiXCR anew, one entry per CDR3 protein. Among some 190,000 distinct CDR3 sequences listed, roughly 56% were seen once. The sample comes from a study of CD8+CD57+ T cells in acquired aplastic anemia. Specimen: sorted CD4+, CD8+, or CD8+CD57+ T cells (not recorded which) from PBMCs. V and J are TRBV20-1 and TRBJ1-2, with TRBD1 matching over 7 bases. The clonotype comes from a human donor in good health, serving as a control. Here the CDR3 DNA reads TGCAGTGCTAGGGCCGACAGGGAAGCTAAGGGCTACACCTTC. Translation gives CSARADREAKGYTF.